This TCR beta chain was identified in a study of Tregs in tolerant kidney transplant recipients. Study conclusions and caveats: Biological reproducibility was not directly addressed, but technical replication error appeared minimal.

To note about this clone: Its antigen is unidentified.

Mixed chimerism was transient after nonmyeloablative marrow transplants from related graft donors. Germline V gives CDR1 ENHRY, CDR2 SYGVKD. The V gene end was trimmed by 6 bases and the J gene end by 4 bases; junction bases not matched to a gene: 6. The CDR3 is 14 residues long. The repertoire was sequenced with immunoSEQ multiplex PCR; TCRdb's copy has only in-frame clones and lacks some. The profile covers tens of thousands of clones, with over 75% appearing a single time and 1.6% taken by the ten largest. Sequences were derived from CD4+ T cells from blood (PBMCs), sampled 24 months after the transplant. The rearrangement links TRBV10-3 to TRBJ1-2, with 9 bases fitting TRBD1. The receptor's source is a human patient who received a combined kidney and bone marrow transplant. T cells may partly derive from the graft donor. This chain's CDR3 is CAIRGQGTIYGYTF. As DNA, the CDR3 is TGTGCCATCAGGGGACAGGGTACAATCTATGGCTACACCTTC.